This TCR beta chain derives from a study of blood T cells in healthy people across ages. Study details: Per two T cells, about one barcoded beta molecule was captured through template switching.

Alongside a J-beta primer mix, a sample-barcoded 5' primer served in a second PCR lasting roughly 6 to 11 cycles. TCRdb analysed the 5' RACE reads with MiXCR anew, one entry per CDR3 protein. The data contain over 600,000 distinct CDR3 sequences, roughly 46% of them singletons. Broader study findings: There was a strong correlation between TCR beta diversity and naive T cell percentage. Greater diversity and more naive CD4+ cells were seen in long-lived donors than in aged donors.

Worth noting for this clonotype: Its target is not known.

Drawn from each donor were about 9 milliliters of peripheral blood. Trimming removed 4 bases from V and 5 bases from J; junction bases left unmatched: 10. The germline V gene has CDR1 DFQATT and CDR2 SNEGSKA (reference sequence). There are 14 residues in the CDR3. The clonotype originates from an elderly man in good health. Sequenced input: blood. The chain uses TRBV20-1 and TRBJ2-5, with 7 bases that match TRBD2. This CDR3 reads CSATRPGLQETQYF. CDR3 nucleotide sequence: TGCAGTGCTACGAGACCGGGACTACAGGAGACCCAGTACTTC.